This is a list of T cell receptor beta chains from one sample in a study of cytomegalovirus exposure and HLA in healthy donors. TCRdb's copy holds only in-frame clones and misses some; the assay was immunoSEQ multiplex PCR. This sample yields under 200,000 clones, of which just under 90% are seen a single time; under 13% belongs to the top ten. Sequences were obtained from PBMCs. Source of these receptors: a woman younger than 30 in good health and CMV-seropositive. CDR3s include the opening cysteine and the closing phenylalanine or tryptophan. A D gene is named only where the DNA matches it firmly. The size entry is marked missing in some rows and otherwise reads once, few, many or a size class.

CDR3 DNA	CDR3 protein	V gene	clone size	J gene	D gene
TGCGCCAGCCGCCAAACTAGCGGGAGATACAATGAGCAGTTCTTC	CASRQTSGRYNEQFF	TRBV5-1	-	TRBJ2-1	TRBD2
TGTGCCAGCACCACTTCGTTGGGGGGTGAAGCTTTCTTT	CASTTSLGGEAFF	TRBV6-5	few	TRBJ1-1	-
TGCGCCAGCAGCCTTACTGCCGGGACAGGCTATGGCTACACCTTC	CASSLTAGTGYGYTF	TRBV5-1	-	TRBJ1-2	TRBD1
TGTGCCAGCACCGGCAGCGGGTTGTCGTCCTACGAGCAGTACTTC	CASTGSGLSSYEQYF	TRBV7-2	-	TRBJ2-7	-
TGCGCCAGCAGCTTGATGCCTGAGGCAGATACGCAGTATTTT	CASSLMPEADTQYF	TRBV5-1	once	TRBJ2-3	-
TGTGCCAGCAGTCACAAACACCGGGACAGGGGACAAAACACTGAAGCTTTCTTT	CASSHKHRDRGQNTEAFF	TRBV2	few	TRBJ1-1	TRBD1
TGTGCCAGCAGTGAGGGTCGACGGGGTGAAAAACTGTTTTTT	CASSEGRRGEKLFF	TRBV25-1	-	TRBJ1-4	-
TGCGCCAGCAGTGATGCAGGAGGACGGAACACTGAAGCTTTCTTT	CASSDAGGRNTEAFF	TRBV10-2	-	TRBJ1-1	-
TGTGCCAGCAGCTCAACGACAGAAATCTACGAGCAGTACTTC	CASSSTTEIYEQYF	TRBV7-9	-	TRBJ2-7	-
TGTGCCAGTAGTATGAGGACAGTTAATGAAAAACTGTTTTTT	CASSMRTVNEKLFF	TRBV19	-	TRBJ1-4	-
TGTGCCAGCAGTGAACAGTTCGTAAGCCTAGCGGGAGTTAGGGGGACGCAGTATTTT	CASSEQFVSLAGVRGTQYF	TRBV6-1	-	TRBJ2-3	TRBD2
TGTGCCAGCAGCCTATCCGGGGGTTCCGGGGCCAACGTCCTGACTTTC	CASSLSGGSGANVLTF	TRBV7-3	-	TRBJ2-6	-
TGTGCCAGCAGTTTATCCGGACATCGACAAGAGACCCAGTACTTC	CASSLSGHRQETQYF	TRBV28	-	TRBJ2-5	-